The text below deals with one T cell receptor (beta chain). Several immunoSEQ 96-well plates shared each subset's DNA, each plate a replicate. The repertoire was sequenced with immunoSEQ multiplex PCR; TCRdb's copy has only in-frame clones and lacks some. The data hold about 1.1 million clones, with about 80% observed a single time. This entry belongs to a study of shared clonotypes between healthy human individuals. V dropped 4 bases and J dropped 3 bases, with 15 bases sitting between them. Germline V gives CDR1 ENHRY, CDR2 SYGVKD. The CDR3 covers 15 residues. The sequence was collected from a man younger than 35 in good health. Some clones in this sample may be carry-over from other donors' samples. Specimen: memory CD4+ T cells from PBMCs. Subset here: CD45RA-negative fraction. This chain joins TRBV10-3 and TRBJ1-1, with D tentatively TRBD1 (6 bases). As DNA, the CDR3 is TGTGCCATCAGTGCTGGCGGGGGCTGGGACACTGAAGCTTTCTTT. Its translation: CAISAGGGWDTEAFF.